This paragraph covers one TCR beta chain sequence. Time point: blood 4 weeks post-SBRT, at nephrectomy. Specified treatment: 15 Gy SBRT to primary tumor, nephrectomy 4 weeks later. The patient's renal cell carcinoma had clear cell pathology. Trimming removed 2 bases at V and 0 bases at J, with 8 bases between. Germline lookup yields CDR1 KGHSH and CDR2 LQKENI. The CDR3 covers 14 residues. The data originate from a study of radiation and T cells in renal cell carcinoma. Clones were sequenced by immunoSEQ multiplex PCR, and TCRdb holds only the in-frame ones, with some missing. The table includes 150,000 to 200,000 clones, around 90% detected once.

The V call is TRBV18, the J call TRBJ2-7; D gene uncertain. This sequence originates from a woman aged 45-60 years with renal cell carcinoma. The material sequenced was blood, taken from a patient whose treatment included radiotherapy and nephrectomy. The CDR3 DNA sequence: TGTGCCAGCTCACCAGGTCAAATCTCCTACGAGCAGTACTTC. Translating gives CASSPGQISYEQYF.